This T cell receptor beta chain was identified in a study of blood T cells in healthy people across ages. Broader study findings: Naive CD4+ cell counts and diversity both ran higher in long-lived than in aged donors.

CDR3 length: 15 residues. V shed 4 bases and J shed 4 bases, with 17 bases lying between them. Germline CDR1 SGHNT, CDR2 YYREEE (reference sequence). Sample-barcoded 5' priming and a J-beta primer mix drove a second PCR of 7 to 11 cycles. With 12 random nucleotides, a template-switch adaptor tagged each individual cDNA molecule. At least 2.5 million CDR3-containing paired-end reads were obtained per sample. TCRdb re-analysed the 5' RACE reads in MiXCR, keeping a single row per CDR3 protein. In the table there are about 900,000 distinct CDR3 sequences, 40% to 60% of which are singletons. Researchers isolated at least 7 million PBMCs per sample. With respect to this clonotype: Antigen: not known.

This chain links TRBV5-4 with TRBJ1-2, with a weak D call TRBD1 (5 bases). Source material: blood. The receptor was derived from a man aged 30 to 45 in good health. The CDR3 is CASSPHQGMGYGYTF. The CDR3 DNA sequence: TGTGCCAGCAGCCCTCACCAGGGAATGGGCTATGGCTACACCTTC.